A selection of T cell receptor beta chains follows, all from one sample in a study of control samples from healthy donors and cancer patients. TCRdb's copy holds only in-frame clones and misses some; the assay was immunoSEQ multiplex PCR. The sample has about 140,000 clones, 85% to 95% seen once. Sequenced sample: blood. The receptors were gathered from a man aged 40-49 years in good health. Both conserved end residues are part of each CDR3. Fields, in order: CDR3 length, clone size, V gene, D gene, J gene, CDR3 DNA, CDR3 protein. D genes are given only for firm matches. Size tells how often a clone was seen (once, few, many) or the class of an expanded clone, and some rows leave it out.

CDR3 length: 17
clone size: -
V gene: TRBV4-3
D gene: TRBD1
J gene: TRBJ2-1
CDR3 DNA: TGCGCCAGCAGCCAAGATCCCCTGACAGGGGCCTACAATGAGCAGTTCTTC
CDR3 protein: CASSQDPLTGAYNEQFF

CDR3 length: 14
clone size: once
V gene: TRBV6-1
D gene: -
J gene: TRBJ1-1
CDR3 DNA: TGTGCCAGCAGTGAAACAGGGTGGGGTACTGAAGCTTTCTTT
CDR3 protein: CASSETGWGTEAFF

CDR3 length: 17
clone size: -
V gene: TRBV6-1
D gene: -
J gene: TRBJ1-1
CDR3 DNA: TGTGCCAGCAGTGAAAGCTCCCTCGGCAGGGTGGGGACTGAAGCTTTCTTT
CDR3 protein: CASSESSLGRVGTEAFF

CDR3 length: 14
clone size: -
V gene: TRBV6-2/TRBV6-3
D gene: TRBD1
J gene: TRBJ1-1
CDR3 DNA: TGTGCCAGCAGTAGGGACAGGGGGAAGACTGAAGCTTTCTTT
CDR3 protein: CASSRDRGKTEAFF

CDR3 length: 16
clone size: -
V gene: TRBV7-9
D gene: TRBD1
J gene: TRBJ2-7
CDR3 DNA: TGTGCCAGCAGCTTAATTCCGGGACAGGGGAACCACGAGCAGTACTTC
CDR3 protein: CASSLIPGQGNHEQYF

CDR3 length: 15
clone size: -
V gene: TRBV6-5
D gene: TRBD1
J gene: TRBJ1-1
CDR3 DNA: TGTGCCAGCAGTTATCAGGGGGCGGGGAACACTGAAGCTTTCTTT
CDR3 protein: CASSYQGAGNTEAFF

CDR3 length: 16
clone size: once
V gene: TRBV28
D gene: TRBD1
J gene: TRBJ2-3
CDR3 DNA: TGTGCCAGCATTTCAAGTAACAGGGGATCCTCAGATACGCAGTATTTT
CDR3 protein: CASISSNRGSSDTQYF

CDR3 length: 20
clone size: -
V gene: TRBV4-1
D gene: -
J gene: TRBJ2-2
CDR3 DNA: TGCGCCAGCAGCCAAGTTAGGGACGGCCTGCACGAAGTTAACACCGGGGAGCTGTTTTTT
CDR3 protein: CASSQVRDGLHEVNTGELFF

CDR3 length: 14
clone size: -
V gene: TRBV24-1
D gene: -
J gene: TRBJ1-1
CDR3 DNA: TGTGCCACCAGTGACCGACACGGGAACACTGAAGCTTTCTTT
CDR3 protein: CATSDRHGNTEAFF

CDR3 length: 15
clone size: -
V gene: TRBV15
D gene: -
J gene: TRBJ1-5
CDR3 DNA: TGTGCCACCAGCAGTTTGCCTAATAGCAATCAGCCCCAGCATTTT
CDR3 protein: CATSSLPNSNQPQHF

CDR3 length: 10
clone size: few
V gene: TRBV2
D gene: -
J gene: TRBJ1-1
CDR3 DNA: TGTGCCAGCAGTGGGGCGGAAGCTTTCTTT
CDR3 protein: CASSGAEAFF

CDR3 length: 16
clone size: -
V gene: TRBV5-4
D gene: -
J gene: TRBJ1-6
CDR3 DNA: TGTGCCAGCAGCGTGCCCGGGAGCTCCTATAATTCACCCCTCCACTTT
CDR3 protein: CASSVPGSSYNSPLHF

CDR3 length: 12
clone size: -
V gene: TRBV2
D gene: -
J gene: TRBJ2-3
CDR3 DNA: TGTGCCAGCAGGGGAGACACAGATACGCAGTATTTT
CDR3 protein: CASRGDTDTQYF

CDR3 length: 16
clone size: -
V gene: TRBV4-1
D gene: TRBD2
J gene: TRBJ2-7
CDR3 DNA: TGCGCCAGCAGCCAGGGGGTACTAGCGGGGAGTTACGAGCAGTACTTC
CDR3 protein: CASSQGVLAGSYEQYF

CDR3 length: 12
clone size: -
V gene: TRBV6-5
D gene: -
J gene: TRBJ2-7
CDR3 DNA: TGTGCCAGCAGGGTCAGGGAGTACGAGCAGTACTTC
CDR3 protein: CASRVREYEQYF

CDR3 length: 15
clone size: -
V gene: TRBV6-2/TRBV6-3
D gene: -
J gene: TRBJ1-1
CDR3 DNA: TGTGCCAGCAGTTACCCGACGGGCGGGGGCACTGAAGCTTTCTTT
CDR3 protein: CASSYPTGGGTEAFF

CDR3 length: 17
clone size: -
V gene: TRBV6-2/TRBV6-3
D gene: TRBD1
J gene: TRBJ1-5
CDR3 DNA: TGTGCCAGCAGTTTCGTAGGGAGGACAGGAGGGAATCAGCCCCAGCATTTT
CDR3 protein: CASSFVGRTGGNQPQHF

CDR3 length: 19
clone size: -
V gene: TRBV14
D gene: -
J gene: TRBJ2-6
CDR3 DNA: TGTGCCAGCAGCCCATCGGGGGTGGGGGTCCCTTCTGGGGCCAACGTCCTGACTTTC
CDR3 protein: CASSPSGVGVPSGANVLTF

CDR3 length: 13
clone size: -
V gene: TRBV7-9
D gene: -
J gene: TRBJ2-7
CDR3 DNA: TGTGCCAGCAGCCAGACAAATACCTACGAGCAGTACTTC
CDR3 protein: CASSQTNTYEQYF

CDR3 length: 19
clone size: -
V gene: TRBV4-1
D gene: -
J gene: TRBJ2-7
CDR3 DNA: TGCGCCAGCAGCCAAGACTACTTACCTGGGACCGTCGGGCATTACGAGCGGTACTTC
CDR3 protein: CASSQDYLPGTVGHYERYF

CDR3 length: 16
clone size: -
V gene: TRBV7-2
D gene: -
J gene: TRBJ2-5
CDR3 DNA: TGTGCCAGCAGCTTGGGGTCAGGGAATAATCGAGAGACCCAGTACTTC
CDR3 protein: CASSLGSGNNRETQYF

CDR3 length: 13
clone size: -
V gene: TRBV6-5
D gene: -
J gene: TRBJ1-2
CDR3 DNA: TGTGCCAGCACACCGGGACTTAACTATGGCTACACCTTC
CDR3 protein: CASTPGLNYGYTF

CDR3 length: 13
clone size: -
V gene: TRBV5-1
D gene: -
J gene: TRBJ1-4
CDR3 DNA: TGCGCCAGCAAGGGAGTGGGGAATGAAAAACTGTTTTTT
CDR3 protein: CASKGVGNEKLFF

CDR3 length: 15
clone size: -
V gene: TRBV28
D gene: TRBD2
J gene: TRBJ2-3
CDR3 DNA: TGTGCCACCCGACCGACTAGCGGGGGAACAGATACGCAGTATTTT
CDR3 protein: CATRPTSGGTDTQYF

CDR3 length: 14
clone size: once
V gene: TRBV7-9
D gene: -
J gene: TRBJ2-1
CDR3 DNA: TGTGCCAGCAGCCCCCCGAAGCTTACCAATGAGCAGTTCTTC
CDR3 protein: CASSPPKLTNEQFF

CDR3 length: 14
clone size: -
V gene: TRBV24-1
D gene: -
J gene: TRBJ1-5
CDR3 DNA: TGTGCCACCAGTGAGGGAAATAGCAATCAGCCCCAGCATTTT
CDR3 protein: CATSEGNSNQPQHF

CDR3 length: 15
clone size: -
V gene: TRBV6-5
D gene: -
J gene: TRBJ1-5
CDR3 DNA: TGTGCCAGCAGACCCGGGACACCTAGCAATCAGCCCCAGCATTTT
CDR3 protein: CASRPGTPSNQPQHF

CDR3 length: 16
clone size: -
V gene: TRBV19
D gene: TRBD1
J gene: TRBJ1-3
CDR3 DNA: TGTGCCAGTAGTCTTCATCGGACAGGTCCTGGAAACACCATATATTTT
CDR3 protein: CASSLHRTGPGNTIYF

CDR3 length: 12
clone size: -
V gene: TRBV5-4
D gene: -
J gene: TRBJ2-3
CDR3 DNA: TGTGCTGAAGGGGTACGAACAGATACGCAGTATTTT
CDR3 protein: CAEGVRTDTQYF

CDR3 length: 15
clone size: -
V gene: TRBV6-5
D gene: -
J gene: TRBJ1-4
CDR3 DNA: TGTGCCAGCAGTTACTCCCCTCAGAGTAATGAAAAACTGTTTTTT
CDR3 protein: CASSYSPQSNEKLFF

CDR3 length: 12
clone size: -
V gene: TRBV10-3
D gene: TRBD1
J gene: TRBJ2-1
CDR3 DNA: TGTGCCAGCCACAGGGGCAACAATGAGCAGTTCTTC
CDR3 protein: CASHRGNNEQFF

CDR3 length: 12
clone size: -
V gene: TRBV7-2
D gene: -
J gene: TRBJ2-5
CDR3 DNA: TGTGCCAGCAGCTTAGTGTCAGAGACCCAGTACTTC
CDR3 protein: CASSLVSETQYF

CDR3 length: 12
clone size: -
V gene: TRBV11-2
D gene: -
J gene: TRBJ1-1
CDR3 DNA: TGTGCCAGCAGCCGAATAACAGGGGAAGCTTTCTTT
CDR3 protein: CASSRITGEAFF

CDR3 length: 15
clone size: -
V gene: TRBV6-5
D gene: -
J gene: TRBJ1-5
CDR3 DNA: TGTGCCAGCAGGGTCGGGCAGGCCCGCAATCAGCCCCAGCATTTT
CDR3 protein: CASRVGQARNQPQHF

CDR3 length: 16
clone size: -
V gene: TRBV28
D gene: TRBD2
J gene: TRBJ2-1
CDR3 DNA: TGTGCCAGCAGTTTACCCGGGGGGAGCTCCTACAATGAGCAGTTCTTC
CDR3 protein: CASSLPGGSSYNEQFF

CDR3 length: 14
clone size: -
V gene: TRBV3-1/TRBV3-2
D gene: -
J gene: TRBJ2-1
CDR3 DNA: TGTGCCAGCAGCCAAGATTTAGTCTACAATGAGCAGTTCTTC
CDR3 protein: CASSQDLVYNEQFF

CDR3 length: 16
clone size: -
V gene: TRBV4-1
D gene: TRBD1
J gene: TRBJ1-4
CDR3 DNA: TGCGCCAGCAGCCAACCCCACAGGGGGACTAATGAAAAACTGTTTTTT
CDR3 protein: CASSQPHRGTNEKLFF

CDR3 length: 14
clone size: -
V gene: TRBV6-6
D gene: -
J gene: TRBJ1-6
CDR3 DNA: TGTGCCGGAGGGAACCGGGGCCCGAATTCACCCCTCCACTTT
CDR3 protein: CAGGNRGPNSPLHF